This TCR beta chain was observed in a study of PD-1 blockade in mismatch repair-deficient tumors. Method: immunoSEQ multiplex PCR; TCRdb's copy keeps in-frame clones and lacks some. This sample has around 130,000 clones, with 88% found just once. This CDR3 is 16 amino acids long. All patients were mismatch repair deficient, assessed by either PCR or immunohistochemistry. Sequencing was performed on peripheral blood, taken 72 weeks after starting pembrolizumab. The receptor was derived from an adult with mismatch repair-deficient cancer. The gene calls are TRBV12-2 and TRBJ2-2; TRBD2 is the table's D call and was not checked against the DNA. TRBV12-2 is classified as a pseudogene. The CDR3: CASRLGKREGTGELFF. The CDR3 region has the DNA TGTGCAAGTCGCTTAGGTAAGCGGGAGGGTACCGGGGAGCTGTTTTTT.